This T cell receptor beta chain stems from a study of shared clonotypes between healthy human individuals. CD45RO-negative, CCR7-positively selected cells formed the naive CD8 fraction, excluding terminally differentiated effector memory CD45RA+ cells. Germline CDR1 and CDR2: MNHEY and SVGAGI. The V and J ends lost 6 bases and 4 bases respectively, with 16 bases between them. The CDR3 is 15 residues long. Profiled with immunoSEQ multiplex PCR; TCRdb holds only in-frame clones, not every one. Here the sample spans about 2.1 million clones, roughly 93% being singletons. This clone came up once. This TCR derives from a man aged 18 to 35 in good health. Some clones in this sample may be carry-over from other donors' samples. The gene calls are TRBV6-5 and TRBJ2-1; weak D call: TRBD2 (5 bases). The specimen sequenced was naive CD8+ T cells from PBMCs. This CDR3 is CASSLGRRLYNEQFF. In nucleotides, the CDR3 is TGTGCCAGCAGCCTTGGTAGGAGGCTTTACAATGAGCAGTTCTTC.